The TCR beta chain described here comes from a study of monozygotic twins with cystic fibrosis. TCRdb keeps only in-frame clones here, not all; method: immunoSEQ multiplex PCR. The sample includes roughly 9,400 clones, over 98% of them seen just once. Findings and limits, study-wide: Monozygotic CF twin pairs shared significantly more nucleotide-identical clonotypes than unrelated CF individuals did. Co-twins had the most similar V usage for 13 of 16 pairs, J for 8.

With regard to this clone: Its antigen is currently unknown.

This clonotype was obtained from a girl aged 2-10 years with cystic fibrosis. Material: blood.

The CDR3 DNA reads TGCGCCAGCAGCCAAGGCGTTAATACGGGAGGGCCTAGGGACAATGAGCAGTTCTTC. Protein: CASSQGVNTGGPRDNEQFF. The chain combines TRBV4-3 with TRBJ2-1; the match to TRBD2 covers 8 bases. The CDR3 length is 19 residues. Germline loops: CDR1 LGHNA, CDR2 YSLEER. V dropped 1 base and J dropped 5; count of bases not matched to a gene: 16.